This is a list of T cell receptor beta chains from one sample in a study of regulatory T cells in long-lasting Graves disease. TCRdb reprocessed the multiplex PCR reads with MiXCR, giving one entry per CDR3 protein. Of about 470,000 distinct CDR3 sequences listed, about 22% are singletons. Source: peripheral blood mononuclear cells (PBMCs), taken when the disease was refractory, from a patient treated with antithyroid drugs. The receptors here all came from a female donor with Graves disease. Both conserved end residues are part of each CDR3. D genes are given only for firm matches. Some rows mark clone size as missing; the rest say once, few, many or name a class of expanded clone.

clone_size: many; j_call: TRBJ1-2; v_call: TRBV24-1; d_call: TRBD1; cdr3_nt: TGTGCCACCAGTGATTCGGTAGGGGGCTTCCCGGATGGCTACACCTTC; cdr3_aa: CATSDSVGGFPDGYTF
clone_size: -; j_call: TRBJ1-4; v_call: TRBV7-9; d_call: -; cdr3_nt: TGTGCCAGCAGCTTAGGTACGCGGAAAGTTCTTAATGAAAAACTGTTTTTT; cdr3_aa: CASSLGTRKVLNEKLFF
clone_size: many; j_call: TRBJ2-7; v_call: TRBV7-2; d_call: TRBD2; cdr3_nt: TGTGCCAGCAGCTTCCCCTCCCGCGGGGGTAATTACGAGCAGTACTTC; cdr3_aa: CASSFPSRGGNYEQYF
clone_size: few; j_call: TRBJ1-1; v_call: TRBV29-1; d_call: -; cdr3_nt: TGCAGCGTTGCAGTCCGGTTGGGGAACACTGAAGCTTTCTTT; cdr3_aa: CSVAVRLGNTEAFF
clone_size: many; j_call: TRBJ2-5; v_call: TRBV7-2; d_call: -; cdr3_nt: TGTGCCAGCAAACCCCCGGGGGCAGAGACCCAGTACTTC; cdr3_aa: CASKPPGAETQYF
clone_size: many; j_call: TRBJ1-2; v_call: TRBV6-1; d_call: -; cdr3_nt: TGTGCCAGCAGTGAAGCGCTCGGTTTTAACTATGGCTACACCTTC; cdr3_aa: CASSEALGFNYGYTF
clone_size: many; j_call: TRBJ1-2; v_call: TRBV29-1; d_call: -; cdr3_nt: TGCAGCGTTGACAGTCGGATACTGGATGGCTACACCTTC; cdr3_aa: CSVDSRILDGYTF
clone_size: -; j_call: TRBJ1-2; v_call: TRBV20-1; d_call: -; cdr3_nt: TGCAGTGCTAGCCGCCAGAGGGTCGCCTCCTATGGCTACACCTTC; cdr3_aa: CSASRQRVASYGYTF
clone_size: many; j_call: TRBJ2-7; v_call: TRBV28; d_call: TRBD1; cdr3_nt: TGTGCCAGCAGTTTATCAGGGGGAGAGTACGAGCAGTACTTC; cdr3_aa: CASSLSGGEYEQYF
clone_size: many; j_call: TRBJ2-5; v_call: TRBV7-6; d_call: TRBD2; cdr3_nt: TGTGCCAGCAGCGCCTGGACTAGCGGGGGACAAGAGACCCAGTACTTC; cdr3_aa: CASSAWTSGGQETQYF
clone_size: -; j_call: TRBJ1-6; v_call: TRBV7-9; d_call: -; cdr3_nt: TGTGCCAGCAGCTGGGAGACTGCTAATTCACCCCTCCACTTT; cdr3_aa: CASSWETANSPLHF
clone_size: few; j_call: TRBJ2-3; v_call: TRBV7-6; d_call: -; cdr3_nt: TGTGCCAGCAGCTTATATGACTCCAGAGCTAGCACAGATACGCAGTATTTT; cdr3_aa: CASSLYDSRASTDTQYF
clone_size: few; j_call: TRBJ1-5; v_call: TRBV9; d_call: -; cdr3_nt: TGTGCCAGCAGCGTAGCGGGGGGGGGCAATCAGCCCCAGCATTTT; cdr3_aa: CASSVAGGGNQPQHF
clone_size: -; j_call: TRBJ1-4; v_call: TRBV7-9; d_call: -; cdr3_nt: TGTGCCAGCAGCCCCCGGTCGGGCCTGGAAGAAAAACTGTTTTTT; cdr3_aa: CASSPRSGLEEKLFF
clone_size: few; j_call: TRBJ1-5; v_call: TRBV12-3/TRBV12-4; d_call: -; cdr3_nt: TGTGCCAGCAGTTTAGAAGACAGGATTAATAGCAATCAGCCCCAGCATTTT; cdr3_aa: CASSLEDRINSNQPQHF
clone_size: -; j_call: TRBJ2-7; v_call: TRBV11-2; d_call: TRBD2; cdr3_nt: TGTGCCAGCACCATGACTAGCGGGGTGCACGAGCAGTACTTC; cdr3_aa: CASTMTSGVHEQYF
clone_size: many; j_call: TRBJ2-5; v_call: TRBV11-2; d_call: -; cdr3_nt: TGTGCCAGCAGTAACGAACAGACCCGACACCAAGAGACCCAGTACTTC; cdr3_aa: CASSNEQTRHQETQYF